This T cell receptor (beta chain) was obtained from a study of blood T cell repertoires in COVID-19. Per the original data handling: Amplifying reference gene primers gave estimates of nucleated cell counts. Clones were sequenced by immunoSEQ multiplex PCR, and TCRdb holds only the in-frame ones, with some missing. The V and J calls and clone size are taken from that table; D and trimming were inferred from the DNA. This table has over 100,000 clones, 70% to 90% appearing once. The V gene's germline CDR1 is SGDLS and CDR2 YYNGEE. The CDR3 is 15 residues long. With 4 bases clipped from V and 6 bases from J, the junction kept 6 bases outside the gene matches.

Sequenced sample: peripheral blood. J is TRBJ1-6 and V is TRBV9, with 8 bases lining up with TRBD1. The sequence came from a middle-aged man with active or convalescent COVID-19. The CDR3 DNA sequence: TGTGCCAGCAGCCCTCGGGGACAGGTTAATTCACCCCTCCACTTT. Protein: CASSPRGQVNSPLHF.